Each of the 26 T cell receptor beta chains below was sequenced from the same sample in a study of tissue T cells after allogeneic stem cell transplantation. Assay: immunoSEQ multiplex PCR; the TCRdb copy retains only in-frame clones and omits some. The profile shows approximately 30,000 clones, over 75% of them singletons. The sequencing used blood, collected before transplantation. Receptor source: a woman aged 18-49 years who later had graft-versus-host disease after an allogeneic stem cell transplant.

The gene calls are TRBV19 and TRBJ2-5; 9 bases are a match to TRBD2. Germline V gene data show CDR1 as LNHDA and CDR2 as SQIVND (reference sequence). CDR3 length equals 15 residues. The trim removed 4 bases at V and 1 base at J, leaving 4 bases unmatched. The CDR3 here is CASSTPSGVQETQYF. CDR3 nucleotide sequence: TGTGCCAGTAGTACACCTAGCGGGGTCCAAGAGACCCAGTACTTC.

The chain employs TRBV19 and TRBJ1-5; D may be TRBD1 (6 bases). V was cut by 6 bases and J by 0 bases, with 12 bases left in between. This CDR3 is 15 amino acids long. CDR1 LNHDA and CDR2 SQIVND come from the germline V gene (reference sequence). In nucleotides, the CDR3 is TGTGCCAGTAGCCAGGACAGCCCTAGCAATCAGCCCCAGCATTTT. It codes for CASSQDSPSNQPQHF.

CDR3 coding DNA: TGTGCCAGCAGCTTAAGGGACTTATACGAGCAGTACTTC. Translated: CASSLRDLYEQYF. The rearrangement joins TRBV7-9 to TRBJ2-7, with a tentative D call TRBD2 (6 bases). CDR3 length: 13 amino acids. Trimming pared 2 bases from V and 4 bases from J, leaving 9 bases between. Germline values: CDR1 SEHNR, CDR2 FQNEAQ (reference sequence).

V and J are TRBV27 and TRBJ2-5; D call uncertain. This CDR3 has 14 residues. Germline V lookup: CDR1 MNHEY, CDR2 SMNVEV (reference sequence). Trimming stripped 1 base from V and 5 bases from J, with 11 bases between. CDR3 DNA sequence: TGTGCCAGCAGTTTATTGCCTGGCTGGGAGACCCAGTACTTC. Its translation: CASSLLPGWETQYF.

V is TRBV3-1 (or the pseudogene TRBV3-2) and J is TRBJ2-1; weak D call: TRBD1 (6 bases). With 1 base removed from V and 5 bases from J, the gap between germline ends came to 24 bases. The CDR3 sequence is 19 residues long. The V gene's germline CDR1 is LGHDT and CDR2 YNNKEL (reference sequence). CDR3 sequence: CASSQGTSLRGSLDNEQFF. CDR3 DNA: TGTGCCAGCAGCCAAGGGACCTCTCTTAGGGGGAGTTTGGACAATGAGCAGTTCTTC.

The CDR3 bases are TGTGCCAGCAGTGACTCCCGCGGGGGGGCAGATACGCAGTATTTT. Its translation: CASSDSRGGADTQYF. This chain uses TRBV6-4 with TRBJ2-3, with 9 bases aligning to TRBD2. Germline trimming cut 0 bases from V and 4 bases from J; bases unmatched to any gene: 2. CDR3 length: 15 amino acids. The germline V gene encodes CDR1 MRHNA and CDR2 SNTAGT.

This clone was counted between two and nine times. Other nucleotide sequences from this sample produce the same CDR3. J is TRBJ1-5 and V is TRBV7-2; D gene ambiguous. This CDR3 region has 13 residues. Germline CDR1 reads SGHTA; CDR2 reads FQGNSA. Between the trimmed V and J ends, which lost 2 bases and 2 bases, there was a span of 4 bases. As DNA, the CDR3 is TGTGCCAGCAGCTTAAGGGGCAATCAGCCCCAGCATTTT. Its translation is CASSLRGNQPQHF.

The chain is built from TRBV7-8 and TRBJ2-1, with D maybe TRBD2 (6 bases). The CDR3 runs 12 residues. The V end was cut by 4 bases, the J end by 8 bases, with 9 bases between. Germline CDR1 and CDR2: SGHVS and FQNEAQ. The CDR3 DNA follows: TGTGCCAGCAGCTCCTGGAGGGATGAGCAGTTCTTC. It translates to CASSSWRDEQFF.

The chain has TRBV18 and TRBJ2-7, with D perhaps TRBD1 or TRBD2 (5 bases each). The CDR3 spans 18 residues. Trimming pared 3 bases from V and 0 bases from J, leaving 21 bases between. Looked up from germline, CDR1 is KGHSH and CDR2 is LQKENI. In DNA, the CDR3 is TGTGCCAGCTCACCCGGGACCGCGTCTTTTCGGAGCTCCTACGAGCAGTACTTC. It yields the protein CASSPGTASFRSSYEQYF. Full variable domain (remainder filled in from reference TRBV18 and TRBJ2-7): NAGVMQNPRHLVRRRGQEARLRCSPMKGHSHVYWYRQLPEEGLKFMVYLQKENIIDESGMPKERFSAEFPKEGPSILRIQQVVRGDSAAYFCASSPGTASFRSSYEQYFGPGTRLTVT.

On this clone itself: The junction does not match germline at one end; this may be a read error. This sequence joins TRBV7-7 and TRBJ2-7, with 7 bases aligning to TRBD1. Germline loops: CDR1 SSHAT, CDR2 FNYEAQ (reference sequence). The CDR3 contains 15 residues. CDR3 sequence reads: CASSFRQGRSYEQYF. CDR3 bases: TGTGCTAGCAGCTTTCGACAGGGACGCTCCTACGAGCAGTACTTC. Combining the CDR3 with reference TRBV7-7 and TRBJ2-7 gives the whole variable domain GAGVSQSPRYKVTKRGQDVTLRCDPISSHATLYWYQQALGQGPEFLTYFNYEAQPDKSGLPSDRFSAERPEGSISTLTIQRTEQRDSAMYRCASSFRQGRSYEQYFGPGTRLTVT.

CDR3 residues: CVRSPLEPKQGYTF. The CDR3 region has the DNA TGTGTCAGAAGCCCACTAGAGCCCAAACAGGGCTACACCTTC. V is TRBV7-5 and J is TRBJ1-2. TRBV7-5 is assigned pseudogene status. The CDR3 loop spans 14 amino acids.

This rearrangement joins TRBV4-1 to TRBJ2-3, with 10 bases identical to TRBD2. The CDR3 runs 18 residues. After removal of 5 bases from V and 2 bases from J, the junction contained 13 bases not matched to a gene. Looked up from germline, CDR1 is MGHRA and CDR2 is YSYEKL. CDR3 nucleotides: TGCGCCAGCAGCTTCAGACTAGCGGGTACCCGGTACACAGATACGCAGTATTTT. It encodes CASSFRLAGTRYTDTQYF.

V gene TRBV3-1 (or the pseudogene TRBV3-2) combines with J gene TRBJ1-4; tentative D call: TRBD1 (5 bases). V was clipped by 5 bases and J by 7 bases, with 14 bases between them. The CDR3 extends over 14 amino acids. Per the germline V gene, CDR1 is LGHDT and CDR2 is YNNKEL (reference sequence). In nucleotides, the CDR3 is TGTGCCAGCAGCGCCTGGGGCAAATCTGAAAAACTGTTTTTT. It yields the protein CASSAWGKSEKLFF.

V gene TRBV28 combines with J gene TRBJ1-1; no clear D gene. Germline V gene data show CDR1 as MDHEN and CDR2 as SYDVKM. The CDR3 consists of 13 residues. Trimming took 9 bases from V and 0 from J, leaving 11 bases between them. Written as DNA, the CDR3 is TGTGCCAGTAGCACCCACATGAACACTGAAGCTTTCTTT. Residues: CASSTHMNTEAFF.

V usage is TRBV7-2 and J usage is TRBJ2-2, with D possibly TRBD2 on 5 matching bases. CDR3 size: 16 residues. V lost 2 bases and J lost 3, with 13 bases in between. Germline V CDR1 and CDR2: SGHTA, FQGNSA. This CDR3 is CASSLFQGGDTGELFF. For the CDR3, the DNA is TGTGCCAGCAGCTTATTTCAAGGAGGTGACACCGGGGAGCTGTTTTTT. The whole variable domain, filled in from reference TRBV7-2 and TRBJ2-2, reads GAGVSQSPSNKVTEKGKDVELRCDPISGHTALYWYRQSLGQGLEFLIYFQGNSAPDKSGLPSDRFSAERTGGSVSTLTIQRTQQEDSAVYLCASSLFQGGDTGELFFGEGSRLTVL.

CDR3 region: CASSQELQGLNYEQYF. In nucleotides, the CDR3 is TGTGCCAGCAGCCAAGAGCTCCAGGGATTAAATTACGAGCAGTACTTC. This chain joins TRBV3-1 (or the pseudogene TRBV3-2) and TRBJ2-7, with D maybe TRBD1 (5 bases). Germline lookup yields CDR1 LGHDT and CDR2 YNNKEL (reference sequence). There are 16 residues in the CDR3. Trimming removed 0 bases at V and 4 bases at J, with 16 bases between.

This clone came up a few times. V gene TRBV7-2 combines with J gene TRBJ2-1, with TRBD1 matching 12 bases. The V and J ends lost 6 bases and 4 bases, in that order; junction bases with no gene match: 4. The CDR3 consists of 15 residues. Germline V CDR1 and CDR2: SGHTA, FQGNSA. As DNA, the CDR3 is TGTGCCAGCAGAAAGGGACAGGGGGCTTACAATGAGCAGTTCTTC. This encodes CASRKGQGAYNEQFF.

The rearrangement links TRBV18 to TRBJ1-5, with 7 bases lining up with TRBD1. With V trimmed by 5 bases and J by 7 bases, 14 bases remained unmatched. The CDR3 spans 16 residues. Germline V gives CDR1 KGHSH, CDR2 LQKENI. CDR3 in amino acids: CASSWTGTASGQPQHF. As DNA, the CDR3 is TGTGCCAGCTCATGGACCGGGACAGCTTCAGGGCAGCCCCAGCATTTT.

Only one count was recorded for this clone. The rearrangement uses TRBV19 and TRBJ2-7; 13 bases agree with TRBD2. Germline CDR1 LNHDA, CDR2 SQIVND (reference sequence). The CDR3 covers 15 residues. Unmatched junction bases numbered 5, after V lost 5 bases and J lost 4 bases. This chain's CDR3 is CASSPWTSGRYEQYF. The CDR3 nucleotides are TGTGCCAGTAGTCCCTGGACTAGCGGGAGATACGAGCAGTACTTC.

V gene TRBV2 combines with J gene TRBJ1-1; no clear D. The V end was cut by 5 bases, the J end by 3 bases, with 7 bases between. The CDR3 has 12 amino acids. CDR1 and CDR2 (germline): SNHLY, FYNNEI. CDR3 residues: CASSMQDTEAFF. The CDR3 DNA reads TGTGCCAGCAGTATGCAGGACACTGAAGCTTTCTTT. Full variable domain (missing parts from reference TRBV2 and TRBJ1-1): EPEVTQTPSHQVTQMGQEVILRCVPISNHLYFYWYRQILGQKVEFLVSFYNNEISEKSEIFDDQFSVERPDGSNFTLKIRSTKLEDSAMYFCASSMQDTEAFFGQGTRLTVV.

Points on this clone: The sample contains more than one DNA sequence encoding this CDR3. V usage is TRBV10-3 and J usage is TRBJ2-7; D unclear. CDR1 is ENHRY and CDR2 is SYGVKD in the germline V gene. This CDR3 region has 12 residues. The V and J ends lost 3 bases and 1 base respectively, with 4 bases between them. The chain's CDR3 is CAISDGSYEQYF. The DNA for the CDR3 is TGTGCCATCAGTGACGGTTCCTACGAGCAGTACTTC.

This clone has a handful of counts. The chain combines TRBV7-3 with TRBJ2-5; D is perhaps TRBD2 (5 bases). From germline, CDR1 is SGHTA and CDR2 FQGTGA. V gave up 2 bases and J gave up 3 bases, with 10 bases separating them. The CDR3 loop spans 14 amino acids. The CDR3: CASSLGFGEETQYF. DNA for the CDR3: TGTGCCAGCAGCTTAGGGTTCGGGGAAGAGACCCAGTACTTC.

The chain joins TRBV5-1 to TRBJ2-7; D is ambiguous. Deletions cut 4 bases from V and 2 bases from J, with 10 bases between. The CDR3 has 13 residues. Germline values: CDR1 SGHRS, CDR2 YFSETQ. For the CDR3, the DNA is TGCGCCAGCAGCCCCGGAAGAACCTACGAGCAGTACTTC. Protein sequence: CASSPGRTYEQYF. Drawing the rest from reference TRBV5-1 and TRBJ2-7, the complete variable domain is KAGVTQTPRYLIKTRGQQVTLSCSPISGHRSVSWYQQTPGQGLQFLFEYFSETQRNKGNFPGRFSGRQFSNSRSEMNVSTLELGDSALYLCASSPGRTYEQYFGPGTRLTVT.

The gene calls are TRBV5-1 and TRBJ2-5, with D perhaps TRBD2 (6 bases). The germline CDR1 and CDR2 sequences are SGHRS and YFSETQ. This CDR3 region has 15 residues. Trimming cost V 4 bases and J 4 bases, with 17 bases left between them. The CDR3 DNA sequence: TGCGCCAGCAGCAAGACTAGAATTCTTGGAGAGACCCAGTACTTC. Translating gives CASSKTRILGETQYF.

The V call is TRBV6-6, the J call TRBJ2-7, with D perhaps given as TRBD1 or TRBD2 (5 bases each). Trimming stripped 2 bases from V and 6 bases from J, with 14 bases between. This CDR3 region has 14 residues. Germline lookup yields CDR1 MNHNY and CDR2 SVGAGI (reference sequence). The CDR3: CASSYDGPRGEQYF. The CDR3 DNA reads TGTGCCAGCAGTTACGACGGCCCGAGGGGCGAGCAGTACTTC.

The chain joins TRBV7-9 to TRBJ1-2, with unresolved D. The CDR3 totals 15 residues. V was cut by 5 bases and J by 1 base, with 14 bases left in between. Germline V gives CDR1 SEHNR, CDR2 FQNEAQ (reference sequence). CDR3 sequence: CASSPPQENNYGYTF. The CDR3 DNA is TGTGCCAGCAGCCCACCCCAGGAGAATAACTATGGCTACACCTTC. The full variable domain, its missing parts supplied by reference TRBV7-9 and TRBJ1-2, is DTGVSQNPRHKITKRGQNVTFRCDPISEHNRLYWYRQTLGQGPEFLTYFQNEAQLEKSRLLSDRFSAERPKGSFSTLEIQRTEQGDSAMYLCASSPPQENNYGYTFGSGTRLTVV.